The rows below give T cell receptor beta chains drawn from one sample of a study of CD8 T cells in ankylosing spondylitis. TCRdb called the 5' RACE reads again in MiXCR, with one record for every CDR3 protein. Of around 390,000 distinct CDR3 sequences listed, approximately 20% were seen once; the top ten hold approximately 16%. Sequences were obtained from blood, either unsorted or a sorted T cell fraction (not recorded which). These TCRs come from a male donor with ankylosing spondylitis. CDR3s include the opening cysteine and the closing phenylalanine or tryptophan. The D gene is left open where the match is weak. The size of a clone is reported for some rows only, either as once, few or many, or as a class for expanded clones.

v_gene	d_gene	abundance	j_gene	len	CDR3aa	CDR3nt
TRBV20-1	-	-	TRBJ2-3	15	CSARDGGANTDTQYF	TGCAGTGCTAGAGATGGGGGGGCCAACACAGATACGCAGTATTTT
TRBV7-7	TRBD2	few	TRBJ2-3	16	CASSLGGGSGTDTQYF	TGTGCCAGCAGCCTAGGAGGCGGGAGTGGAACAGATACGCAGTATTTT
TRBV29-1	-	-	TRBJ1-4	14	CSAATGTPAEKLFF	TGCAGCGCCGCGACCGGGACACCGGCTGAAAAACTGTTTTTT
TRBV30	TRBD2	-	TRBJ2-1	16	CAWSVPNIAGPNEQFF	TGTGCCTGGAGTGTCCCCAACATAGCGGGCCCCAATGAGCAGTTCTTC
TRBV10-3	-	few	TRBJ1-6	14	CAISEGEINSPLHF	TGTGCCATCAGTGAGGGGGAGATTAATTCACCCCTCCACTTT
TRBV5-1	TRBD2	-	TRBJ2-1	16	CASSSGTSGVYNEQFF	TGCGCCAGCAGCTCAGGAACTAGCGGGGTCTACAATGAGCAGTTCTTC
TRBV11-2	TRBD1	few	TRBJ2-1	16	CASSFPGQGRSNEQFF	TGTGCCAGCAGCTTCCCCGGACAGGGGCGAAGCAATGAGCAGTTCTTC
TRBV5-1	TRBD2	many	TRBJ2-7	17	CASSLETSGKFDYEQYF	TGCGCCAGCAGCTTGGAAACTAGCGGGAAATTCGACTACGAGCAGTACTTC
TRBV6-2/TRBV6-3	-	many	TRBJ1-5	14	CASRLQYSNQPQHF	TGTGCCAGCAGATTACAGTATAGCAATCAGCCCCAGCATTTT
TRBV20-1	TRBD2	few	TRBJ2-7	14	CSARSSGRGIQQYF	TGCAGTGCTCGTTCTAGCGGGAGGGGTATCCAGCAGTACTTC
TRBV24-1	TRBD2	few	TRBJ2-7	17	CATSVGLAEPLSYEQYF	TGTGCCACCAGTGTCGGACTAGCGGAACCCCTCTCCTACGAGCAGTACTTC
TRBV15	TRBD2	-	TRBJ2-3	17	CATSTGMRGLSTDTQYF	TGTGCCACCAGTACGGGAATGCGGGGGTTAAGCACAGATACGCAGTATTTT
TRBV2	-	-	TRBJ2-1	12	CASGSTRYEQFF	TGTGCCAGCGGGTCGACCCGGTATGAGCAGTTCTTC
TRBV4-3	-	-	TRBJ1-5	13	CASSQDPNQPQHF	TGCGCCAGCAGCCAAGATCCTAATCAGCCCCAGCATTTT
TRBV5-1	TRBD1	many	TRBJ2-7	14	CASSPSTGDYEQYF	TGCGCCAGCAGCCCCTCGACAGGGGATTACGAGCAGTACTTC
TRBV15	-	-	TRBJ1-5	14	CATSMSLSNQPQHF	TGTGCCACCAGCATGTCGCTTAGCAATCAGCCCCAGCATTTT
TRBV29-1	TRBD2	few	TRBJ2-7	14	CSVGGGWGAYEQYF	TGCAGCGTTGGCGGGGGATGGGGAGCCTACGAGCAGTACTTC
TRBV10-3	-	few	TRBJ2-5	13	CAISESSGETQYF	TGTGCCATCAGTGAGTCGAGCGGAGAGACCCAGTACTTC
TRBV13	TRBD1	-	TRBJ2-7	15	CASSLGGQAAYEQYF	TGTGCCAGCAGCTTAGGGGGACAGGCCGCCTACGAGCAGTACTTC
TRBV10-3	TRBD2	few	TRBJ2-1	14	CAISGSGRADEQFF	TGTGCCATCAGCGGTAGCGGGAGGGCCGATGAGCAGTTCTTC
TRBV3-1	TRBD1	few	TRBJ1-1	17	CASSQWGDRGQNTEAFF	TGTGCCAGCAGCCAATGGGGAGACAGGGGTCAGAACACTGAAGCTTTCTTT
TRBV4-3	-	-	TRBJ2-3	13	CASSQERADTQYF	TGCGCCAGCAGCCAAGAACGGGCAGATACGCAGTATTTT
TRBV12-3/TRBV12-4	-	-	TRBJ2-5	14	CASSLDGGRETQYF	TGTGCCAGCAGCCTTGACGGGGGCCGGGAGACCCAGTACTTC
TRBV18	-	once	TRBJ1-5	14	CASSPRGPGGPQHF	TGTGCCAGCTCACCACGAGGACCTGGGGGGCCCCAGCATTTT
TRBV5-5	-	few	TRBJ2-2	15	CASSFPSTSAGELFF	TGTGCCAGCAGCTTTCCGTCCACTAGTGCCGGGGAGCTGTTTTTT
TRBV7-9	-	many	TRBJ1-1	14	CASSLVADSTEAFF	TGTGCCAGCAGCTTAGTGGCCGACAGTACTGAAGCTTTCTTT
TRBV28	TRBD2	-	TRBJ2-7	15	CASRGGSGRYSEQYF	TGTGCCAGCAGGGGGGGTAGCGGGAGATACTCCGAGCAGTACTTC
TRBV2	-	once	TRBJ2-1	15	CASSLNRAGVGEQFF	TGTGCCAGCAGTCTCAACAGGGCCGGTGTCGGTGAGCAGTTCTTC
TRBV18	TRBD1	few	TRBJ2-7	15	CASSAGQATVGEQYF	TGTGCCAGCTCAGCCGGACAGGCAACGGTGGGGGAGCAGTACTTC